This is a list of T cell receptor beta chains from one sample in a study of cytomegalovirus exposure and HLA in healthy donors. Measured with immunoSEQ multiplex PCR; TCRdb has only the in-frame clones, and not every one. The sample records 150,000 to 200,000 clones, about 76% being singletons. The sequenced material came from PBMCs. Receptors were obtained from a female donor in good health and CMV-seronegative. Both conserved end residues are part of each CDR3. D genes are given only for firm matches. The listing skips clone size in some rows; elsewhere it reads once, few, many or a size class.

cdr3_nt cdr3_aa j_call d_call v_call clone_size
TGCGCCAGCAGCCAAGATAGGAGTCGGGGGGCGGCGATGGGCTCACCCCTCCACTTT CASSQDRSRGAAMGSPLHF TRBJ1-6 NA TRBV4-1 NA
TGCGCCAGCAGCTTGGGTCAGAAAGATGAAAAACTGTTTTTT CASSLGQKDEKLFF TRBJ1-4 NA TRBV5-1 NA
TGTGCCAGCAGCGTAGCGGGGGACGGCACTGAAGCTTTCTTT CASSVAGDGTEAFF TRBJ1-1 NA TRBV9 once
TGTGCCAGCACCTTATCAGGACAGGAAGCTTTCTTT CASTLSGQEAFF TRBJ1-1 NA TRBV7-2 NA
TGTGCCAGCAGCGTGCAACAGGGGAGCTCTGGAAACACCATATATTTT CASSVQQGSSGNTIYF TRBJ1-3 TRBD1 TRBV9 few
TGCGCCAGCAGCCAAGAAACAACAGGGGGGCTCTATGGCTACACCTTC CASSQETTGGLYGYTF TRBJ1-2 TRBD1 TRBV4-1 NA
TGTGCCTGGAGTCCAACCGACTACAGGGCCGAGGGAGAGACCCAGTACTTC CAWSPTDYRAEGETQYF TRBJ2-5 NA TRBV30 NA
TGTGCCAGCAAGCTAAAAGAGATTCAGCCCCAGCATTTT CASKLKEIQPQHF TRBJ1-5 NA TRBV2 NA
TGTGCCAGTAGCAATTCGGGTCTCTTTGGAGGCTTGGACACTGAAGCTTTCTTT CASSNSGLFGGLDTEAFF TRBJ1-1 NA TRBV19 once
TGCGCCAGCAGCGTACGGGGACAGGGTTACACTGAAGCTTTCTTT CASSVRGQGYTEAFF TRBJ1-1 TRBD1 TRBV5-1 once
TGTGCCAGCGGCTTACAGGGAAATCAGCCCCAGCATTTT CASGLQGNQPQHF TRBJ1-5 NA TRBV27 NA
TGCGCCAGCAGCCCCCCGCTAGCGGGAGGGCCTGGGGTTTACGAGCAGTACTTC CASSPPLAGGPGVYEQYF TRBJ2-7 TRBD2 TRBV5-1 NA
TGTGCCAGCTCCACCTACGGGGGAGTGGCAGATACGCAGTATTTT CASSTYGGVADTQYF TRBJ2-3 NA TRBV18 NA
TGTGCCAGCAGCCCGGACAGGGTTGAGAACGGGGAGCTGTTTTTT CASSPDRVENGELFF TRBJ2-2 TRBD1 TRBV5-4 once
TGTGCCAGCTCACCAACGGACGGAGGGCACACTGAAGCTTTCTTT CASSPTDGGHTEAFF TRBJ1-1 NA TRBV18 NA
TGTGCCATCAGTGGGGAGGGTGGCAATCAGCCCCAGCATTTT CAISGEGGNQPQHF TRBJ1-5 NA TRBV10-3 NA
TGTGCCAGCAGCTTGGGGGCGGGGCCTGAAGCTTTCTTT CASSLGAGPEAFF TRBJ1-1 NA TRBV5-4 NA
TGTGCCATCAGTGAGTCGAAAGGGGGCGCAGCTGGCTACACCTTC CAISESKGGAAGYTF TRBJ1-2 TRBD1 TRBV10-3 NA
TGTGCCAGCAGCGACACTAGCGGGAGTACCGGGGAGCTGTTTTTT CASSDTSGSTGELFF TRBJ2-2 TRBD2 TRBV9 NA
TGTGCCAGCTCCGGGACAGTCTACGAGCAGTACTTC CASSGTVYEQYF TRBJ2-7 TRBD1 TRBV18 NA
TGTGCCAGCAGCGGATTGACAGGGAACACTGAAGCTTTCTTT CASSGLTGNTEAFF TRBJ1-1 NA TRBV9 few
TGCGCCAGCACATCCCCCCCGGCCCAGGGAACGAACACCGGGGAGCTGTTTTTT CASTSPPAQGTNTGELFF TRBJ2-2 NA TRBV5-1 NA
TGTGCCAGCAGTGACGATCCTAGCGGGAGTAGAGCTTACGAGCAGTACTTC CASSDDPSGSRAYEQYF TRBJ2-7 TRBD2 TRBV6-4 few
TGTGCCAGTAGGGATCGCGCAGGGGGCGGTTCATCGCCCCAGCATTTT CASRDRAGGGSSPQHF TRBJ1-5 TRBD1 TRBV19 few
TGTGCCAGCTCACCGCTGGACAGGAACACTGAAGCTTTCTTT CASSPLDRNTEAFF TRBJ1-1 NA TRBV18 NA
TGTGCCAGTAGGTCCCCATCTGGGGCCAACGTCCTGACTTTC CASRSPSGANVLTF TRBJ2-6 NA TRBV19 NA
TGTGCCAGCACTAGCGGGGGCCCCAGCTCCTACAATGAGCAGTTCTTC CASTSGGPSSYNEQFF TRBJ2-1 TRBD2 TRBV9 NA
TGCAGCGTAGAGACAGGGGGCTATGGCTACACCTTC CSVETGGYGYTF TRBJ1-2 TRBD1 TRBV29-1 few
TGTGCCAGTAGTATAATGCAGGGTATGAACACTGAAGCTTTCTTT CASSIMQGMNTEAFF TRBJ1-1 NA TRBV19 NA
TGTGCCAGCAGGTGGACAGGGGGCTATGGAAACACCATATATTTT CASRWTGGYGNTIYF TRBJ1-3 TRBD1 TRBV28 NA
TGCGCCAGCAGCAGACAGGGTGCTGAAGCTTTCTTT CASSRQGAEAFF TRBJ1-1 TRBD1 TRBV5-1 few
TGTGCCAGCAGCCAAGGGTTCCCTTTGACAGGTCGAGCCTACGAGCAGTACTTC CASSQGFPLTGRAYEQYF TRBJ2-7 NA TRBV4-2 few
TGTGCCAGCAGTGAACTTCGGGGTTCCTATGGCTACACCTTC CASSELRGSYGYTF TRBJ1-2 NA TRBV2 NA
TGTGCCAGCAGCCCCCTCACACTAGCGGGAGGCTACGAGCAGTACTTC CASSPLTLAGGYEQYF TRBJ2-7 TRBD2 TRBV7-2 NA
TGTGCCAGTAGTATGGAGGCGGGTAACACTGAAGCTTTCTTT CASSMEAGNTEAFF TRBJ1-1 NA TRBV19 NA
TGTGCCAGCACCCCACGGGGACAGGGGAGTTGGAATGAGCAGTTCTTC CASTPRGQGSWNEQFF TRBJ2-1 TRBD1 TRBV28 NA
TGTGCTAGTGGTCGGTTGATGGGCGGAGGGCCCGGGGAGCTGTTTTTT CASGRLMGGGPGELFF TRBJ2-2 NA TRBV12-5 NA
TGTGCCAGTAGTGCCGGGACAGGGGGCAGGAACTATGGCTACACCTTC CASSAGTGGRNYGYTF TRBJ1-2 TRBD1 TRBV19 NA
TGTGCCAGCAGCTCACCGACTAGCGGGAGAGGTAGCCCGTTCTTC CASSSPTSGRGSPFF TRBJ2-1 TRBD2 TRBV11-3 NA
TGTGCCAGCAGTTTATACGGGGACAGCTACACTGAAGCTTTCTTT CASSLYGDSYTEAFF TRBJ1-1 TRBD1 TRBV27 NA